This T cell receptor beta chain came from a study of OX40 agonist ivuxolimab in advanced cancers. Study summary: The drug used for patients, ivuxolimab, was an agonistic anti-OX40 (CD134) antibody.

Clones were read by immunoSEQ multiplex PCR, and TCRdb kept only the in-frame ones, dropping some. The table has 70,000 to 100,000 clones, more than 75% seen once. The CDR3 runs to 15 residues. After removal of 6 bases from V and 2 bases from J, the junction contained 10 bases not matched to a gene. The germline gives CDR1 MNHNS, CDR2 SASEGT. The sample consisted of CD4+ or CD8+ T cells sorted from blood, taken in a trial of the OX40 agonist ivuxolimab. This chain joins TRBV6-1 and TRBJ2-7, with 7 nucleotides matching TRBD1. This sequence was found in an adult with an advanced solid tumor such as melanoma, head and neck, liver or kidney cancer. CDR3: CASSLQGNGAYEQYF. The CDR3 DNA is TGTGCCAGCAGCTTACAGGGGAACGGAGCCTACGAGCAGTACTTC.